A selection of T cell receptor beta chains follows, all from one sample in a study of vaccination and CD4 T cells after COVID-19. These TCRs are of unknown antigen specificity. Each CDR3 protein is one row after TCRdb ran MiXCR on the PCR reads. The data hold under 25,000 distinct CDR3 sequences, with about 38% observed a single time. Specimen: cultured CD4+ T cells from blood. The receptors originated from a human donor with COVID-19. Both conserved end residues are part of each CDR3. Each record gives: clone size, D gene, V gene, J gene, CDR3 protein, CDR3 DNA. D genes are given only for firm matches. Only some rows state a clone size, as once, few, many or a class for expanded clones.

few	TRBD1	TRBV2	TRBJ2-1	CASTADRGHEQFF	TGTGCCAGCACCGCGGACAGGGGCCATGAGCAGTTCTTC
few	NA	TRBV7-6	TRBJ1-5	CASSPGTTSSNQPQHF	TGTGCCAGCAGCCCAGGGACAACGAGTAGCAATCAGCCCCAGCATTTT
few	NA	TRBV19	TRBJ1-1	CASKGQTVNTEAFF	TGTGCCAGCAAAGGGCAGACAGTGAACACTGAAGCTTTCTTT
NA	NA	TRBV20-1	TRBJ2-5	CSARAGTERRAGTQYF	TGCAGTGCTAGAGCGGGTACGGAGCGGCGCGCAGGGACCCAGTACTTC
NA	NA	TRBV21-1	TRBJ1-2	CASSTRTKGALRTGGIYGYTF	TGTGCCAGCAGCACTAGAACCAAGGGGGCTTTGAGGACAGGGGGCATCTATGGCTACACCTTC
NA	NA	TRBV18	TRBJ1-4	CASSKERGKNEKLFF	TGTGCCAGCTCCAAGGAAAGGGGCAAAAATGAAAAACTGTTTTTT
NA	NA	TRBV7-9	TRBJ1-1	CASSGVEAFF	TGTGCCAGCAGCGGAGTTGAAGCTTTCTTT
NA	TRBD2	TRBV7-9	TRBJ2-7	CASSFSGGPYEQYF	TGTGCCAGCAGCTTTAGCGGGGGCCCCTACGAGCAGTACTTC
NA	NA	TRBV4-1	TRBJ1-1	CASSQAPTAMNTEAFF	TGCGCCAGCAGCCAAGCCCCGACGGCTATGAACACTGAAGCTTTCTTT
NA	TRBD1	TRBV6-1	TRBJ2-3	CASSPPGQDANTQYF	TGTGCCAGCAGCCCACCGGGACAGGACGCAAATACGCAGTATTTT
NA	TRBD2	TRBV20-1	TRBJ2-3	CSAFPGLAGTDTQYF	TGCAGTGCTTTCCCGGGACTAGCGGGCACAGATACGCAGTATTTT
few	NA	TRBV10-3	TRBJ1-3	CAIRNSGNTIYF	TGTGCCATCAGGAACAGCGGAAACACCATATATTTT
NA	TRBD1	TRBV10-3	TRBJ2-5	CAISLDRGQETQYF	TGTGCCATCAGCCTTGACAGGGGGCAAGAGACCCAGTACTTC
NA	NA	TRBV6-1	TRBJ2-3	CASSLHGSSTDTQYF	TGTGCCAGCTCCCTTCACGGCTCTAGCACAGATACGCAGTATTTT
NA	TRBD1	TRBV20-1	TRBJ2-3	CSARGTGGYSTDTQYF	TGCAGTGCTAGAGGGACAGGAGGATATTCCACAGATACGCAGTATTTT